This entry lists 22 T cell receptor beta chains sequenced from one sample in a study of vaccination and CD4 T cells after COVID-19. Sample treatment: approximately 9-day PBMC culture with coronavirus spike peptide pools or control peptides (ViraFEST assay). Their recognized antigens are unknown. The Oncomine TCR Beta short-read assay sequenced DNA from cultured CD4+ T cells. Via MiXCR, TCRdb re-called the PCR reads, giving one row per CDR3 protein. This table holds more than 15,000 distinct CDR3 sequences, more than 45% found once. Sequenced input: CD4+ T cells from blood, cultured in vitro. The source is a human donor who had recovered from COVID-19.

The chain links TRBV2 to TRBJ1-5; D perhaps matches TRBD1 (5 bases). Germline CDR1 and CDR2: SNHLY and FYNNEI. Trimming left V 1 base short and J 2 bases short, with 9 bases between. This CDR3 is built from 15 residues. DNA of the CDR3: TGTGCCAGCAGTGAAGGGGTGGGACGCAATCAGCCCCAGCATTTT. It specifies CASSEGVGRNQPQHF.

The gene calls are TRBV19 and TRBJ1-5; 7 bases fit TRBD1. The germline V gene has CDR1 LNHDA and CDR2 SQIVND (reference sequence). Trimming removed 3 bases from V and 3 bases from J; junction bases left unmatched: 2. The CDR3 sequence is 14 residues long. This CDR3 reads CASSIGQVNQPQHF. In DNA form, the CDR3 reads TGTGCCAGTAGTATCGGACAGGTCAATCAGCCCCAGCATTTT.

This clonotype was picked up a small number of times. The chain recombines TRBV6-4 with TRBJ2-2; tentatively, D is TRBD1 or TRBD2 (6 bases each). Germline CDR1 MRHNA, CDR2 SNTAGT. The length of the CDR3 is 16 residues. The V and J ends lost 4 bases and 4 bases respectively, with 16 bases between them. CDR3 DNA sequence: TGTGCCAGCAGTGTGGAGGGGGTGTCGGTCACCGGGGAGCTGTTTTTT. This translates into CASSVEGVSVTGELFF.

The CDR3 DNA follows: TGTGCCAGCAGCCGACTAGCGGGAGGGGTGGAGACCCAGTACTTC. It specifies CASSRLAGGVETQYF. The rearrangement joins TRBV7-6 to TRBJ2-5, with 14 bases aligning to TRBD2. This CDR3 contains 15 residues. CDR1 is SGHVS, CDR2 FNYEAQ, per germline. J lost 5 bases, V lost 5 bases, and 4 bases had no gene match.

The chain joins TRBV6-2 or TRBV6-3 to TRBJ2-2; TRBD2 aligns across 7 bases. The CDR3 totals 13 residues. J was trimmed by 6 bases and V by 6 bases; bases with no gene match: 4. Per germline, CDR1 MNHEY and CDR2 SVGEGT. The CDR3 bases are TGTGCCAGCAGGAGCGGGACCCCCGGGGAGCTGTTTTTT. This encodes CASRSGTPGELFF.

This clonotype has more than one count but fewer than ten. V is TRBV20-1 and J is TRBJ1-6; D unclear. Per the germline V gene, CDR1 is DFQATT and CDR2 is SNEGSKA (reference sequence). The germline V and J ends were trimmed by 3 bases and 7 bases, with 7 bases remaining between them. The CDR3 covers 12 residues. CDR3 DNA sequence: TGCAGTGCTAGCGGTCCGAATTCACCCCTCCACTTT. Translation gives CSASGPNSPLHF.

V usage is TRBV29-1 and J usage is TRBJ1-1, with TRBD1 matching over 7 bases. V shed 0 bases and J 2 bases; nucleotides not matched to a gene: 6. Germline CDR1 is SQVTM and CDR2 is ANQGSEA. The CDR3 contains 15 residues. For the CDR3, the DNA is TGCAGCGTTGAAGATCGAGGGGGCGTTAACACTGAAGCTTTCTTT. Its translation is CSVEDRGGVNTEAFF. The full variable domain, its missing parts supplied by reference TRBV29-1 and TRBJ1-1, is SAVISQKPSRDICQRGTSLTIQCQVDSQVTMMFWYRQQPGQSLTLIATANQGSEATYESGFVIDKFPISRPNLTFSTLTVSNMSPEDSSIYLCSVEDRGGVNTEAFFGQGTRLTVV.

CDR3 sequence (DNA): TGTGCCAGCAGCTTGTTAAAGGGGAGCTCCTATAATTCACCCCTCCACTTT. It specifies CASSLLKGSSYNSPLHF. The chain employs TRBV5-5 and TRBJ1-6, with D tentatively TRBD1 (5 bases). The germline V gene encodes CDR1 SGHKS and CDR2 YYEKEE (reference sequence). This CDR3 comprises 17 residues. V was trimmed by 1 base and J by 0 bases, leaving 11 bases between them.

The chain has TRBV7-2 and TRBJ1-2, with D unclear. The germline gives CDR1 SGHTA, CDR2 FQGNSA. This CDR3 contains 11 residues. The ends were cut back, 2 bases at V and 4 bases at J, with 2 bases in the middle. CDR3: CASSLSYGYTF. The CDR3 region has the DNA TGTGCCAGCAGCTTAAGCTATGGCTACACCTTC. Combining the CDR3 with reference TRBV7-2 and TRBJ1-2 gives the whole variable domain GAGVSQSPSNKVTEKGKDVELRCDPISGHTALYWYRQSLGQGLEFLIYFQGNSAPDKSGLPSDRFSAERTGGSVSTLTIQRTQQEDSAVYLCASSLSYGYTFGSGTRLTVV.

V is TRBV6-5 and J is TRBJ1-5; 8 bases map to TRBD1. CDR3 length equals 15 residues. The germline CDR1 and CDR2 sequences are MNHEY and SVGAGI. V dropped 2 bases and J dropped 5; count of bases not matched to a gene: 5. DNA for the CDR3: TGTGCCAGCAGTTACGATTGGACAGGGCATCAGCCCCAGCATTTT. It yields the protein CASSYDWTGHQPQHF.

This clonotype was observed a few times. The rearrangement uses TRBV7-2 and TRBJ1-1, with TRBD1 identical over 10 bases. J gave up 5 bases and V 5 bases, and 17 bases lay outside the gene matches. Germline CDR1 reads SGHTA; CDR2 reads FQGNSA. The CDR3 sequence is 18 residues long. The chain's CDR3 is CASSRNRGDRGGWTEAFF. The CDR3 nucleotides read TGTGCCAGCAGCCGGAACCGGGGGGACAGGGGCGGATGGACTGAAGCTTTCTTT.

This clonotype has only a few counts. The rearrangement links TRBV7-9 to TRBJ1-5; unclear D gene. Germline V gene sequence: CDR1 SEHNR, CDR2 FQNEAQ (reference sequence). Between the trimmed V and J ends, which lost 2 bases and 10 bases, there was a span of 9 bases. The CDR3 totals 12 residues. The CDR3 is CASSLLLGPQHF. The CDR3 DNA reads as TGTGCCAGCAGCTTACTACTCGGCCCCCAGCATTTT.

The V call is TRBV20-1, the J call TRBJ1-1; 8 bases map to TRBD1. The CDR3 contains 14 residues. CDR1 DFQATT and CDR2 SNEGSKA come from the germline V gene (reference sequence). V shed 3 bases and J 2 bases; nucleotides not matched to a gene: 5. CDR3 DNA: TGCAGTGCTAGTCTGACAGGGGTCAACACTGAAGCTTTCTTT. Protein product: CSASLTGVNTEAFF.

The CDR3 bases are TGCGCCAGCAGACTTCTAGGGTTAGGCGGCACTGAAGCTTTCTTT. Translating it yields CASRLLGLGGTEAFF. V is TRBV10-2 and J is TRBJ1-1; D is uncertain. The CDR3 runs 15 residues. The germline V gene has CDR1 WSHSY and CDR2 SAAADI. Trimming took off 6 bases at V and 4 bases at J, with 18 bases between the two ends.

The chain carries TRBV19 and TRBJ1-5; D gene ambiguous. This CDR3 has 13 residues. Trimming took off 7 bases at V and 4 bases at J, with 11 bases between the two ends. CDR1 is LNHDA and CDR2 is SQIVND in the germline V gene (reference sequence). In DNA form, the CDR3 reads TGTGCCAGTAAATACGGGATTAATCAGCCCCAGCATTTT. Translated: CASKYGINQPQHF.

The chain links TRBV29-1 to TRBJ2-3; the match to TRBD2 covers 13 bases. J lost 0 bases, V lost 7 bases, and 4 bases had no gene match. The CDR3 length is 15 residues. Germline V gene data show CDR1 as SQVTM and CDR2 as ANQGSEA. The CDR3: CSGGLAGVSTDTQYF. The CDR3 bases are TGCAGCGGTGGACTAGCGGGAGTGAGCACAGATACGCAGTATTTT.

Within the sample, this clonotype is medium-sized. This sequence joins TRBV7-8 and TRBJ2-3; D is unclear. The germline CDR1 and CDR2 sequences are SGHVS and FQNEAQ. The CDR3 has 14 amino acids. The V end was cut by 6 bases, the J end by 5 bases, with 15 bases between. CDR3 nucleotides: TGTGCCAGCAGTTCAAACCCGGGTCTAGATACGCAGTATTTT. Its translation: CASSSNPGLDTQYF.

In this sample, this clonotype turned up once. V gene TRBV28 combines with J gene TRBJ2-1; the D gene is possibly TRBD2 (5 bases). Germline V gene lookup returns CDR1 MDHEN and CDR2 SYDVKM. Trimming removed 7 bases at V and 8 bases at J, with 21 bases between. The CDR3 consists of 15 residues. CDR3 region: CASTVGGLKVYEQFF. In DNA, the CDR3 is TGTGCCAGCACCGTCGGCGGGTTAAAGGTTTATGAGCAGTTCTTC.

This chain's CDR3 is CSARDRTGGGQPQHF. Here the CDR3 DNA reads TGCAGTGCTAGAGATCGGACAGGGGGTGGTCAGCCCCAGCATTTT. The rearrangement joins TRBV20-1 to TRBJ1-5; 10 positions agree with TRBD1. This CDR3 is built from 15 residues. Germline CDR1 reads DFQATT; CDR2 reads SNEGSKA (reference sequence). Trimming cost V 0 bases and J 6 bases; bases outside gene matches: 5.

The CDR3 DNA reads TGTGCCAGCGGGCGGGGGATCCAAGAGACCCAGTACTTC. It yields the protein CASGRGIQETQYF. V gene TRBV28 combines with J gene TRBJ2-5, with TRBD2 matching 7 bases. The CDR3 length is 13 residues. Germline V gene sequence: CDR1 MDHEN, CDR2 SYDVKM. J was trimmed by 1 base and V by 8 bases; bases with no gene match: 4.

The chain joins TRBV28 to TRBJ1-5; D remains unclear. The CDR3 is 11 residues long. V was pared by 4 bases and J by 7 bases, with 5 bases between. Per the germline V gene, CDR1 is MDHEN and CDR2 is SYDVKM. DNA of the CDR3: TGTGCCAGCAGTTCCTACCAGCCCCAGCATTTT. Protein: CASSSYQPQHF. Variable domain in full (rest from reference TRBV28 and TRBJ1-5): DVKVTQSSRYLVKRTGEKVFLECVQDMDHENMFWYRQDPGLGLRLIYFSYDVKMKEKGDIPEGYSVSREKKERFSLILESASTNQTSMYLCASSSYQPQHFGDGTRLSIL.

This chain uses TRBV11-2 with TRBJ2-3; 8 bases match TRBD2. From germline, CDR1 is SGHAT and CDR2 FQNNGV. The ends lost 0 bases at V and 5 bases at J; junction bases unmatched: 10. This CDR3 is 17 amino acids long. The CDR3 protein is CASSLERAGVAGDTQYF. DNA for the CDR3: TGTGCCAGCAGCTTAGAACGAGCGGGAGTGGCGGGAGATACGCAGTATTTT.